This T cell receptor (beta chain) is drawn from a study of identical twins. Study-wide results and caveats: Beta out-of-frame sequences showed weaker excess sharing between twins. Cord blood's abundant beta clonotypes had fewer insertions, unlike memory repertoires. Diverse VJ usage suggested most zero-insertion clonotypes were not invariant T cells.

A universal primer site was incorporated via template switching, and the cDNA contained unique molecular identifiers. One entry per CDR3 protein results from TCRdb running MiXCR on the 5' RACE reads. Here the sample spans 420,000 or so distinct CDR3 sequences, approximately 17% being singletons. To note about this clonotype: Its target is unknown.

There are 15 residues in the CDR3. CDR1 and CDR2 from the germline V gene are DFQATT and SNEGSKA (reference sequence). Trimming removed 0 bases at V and 7 bases at J, with 15 bases between. The chain employs TRBV20-1 and TRBJ2-2; a possible D gene is TRBD1 (6 bases). Sequenced input: naive T cells sorted from blood. This TCR was sampled from a man over 45 in good health. The CDR3: CSARDPPGTIGELFF. CDR3 coding DNA: TGCAGTGCTAGAGATCCCCCAGGGACAATCGGGGAGCTGTTTTTT.